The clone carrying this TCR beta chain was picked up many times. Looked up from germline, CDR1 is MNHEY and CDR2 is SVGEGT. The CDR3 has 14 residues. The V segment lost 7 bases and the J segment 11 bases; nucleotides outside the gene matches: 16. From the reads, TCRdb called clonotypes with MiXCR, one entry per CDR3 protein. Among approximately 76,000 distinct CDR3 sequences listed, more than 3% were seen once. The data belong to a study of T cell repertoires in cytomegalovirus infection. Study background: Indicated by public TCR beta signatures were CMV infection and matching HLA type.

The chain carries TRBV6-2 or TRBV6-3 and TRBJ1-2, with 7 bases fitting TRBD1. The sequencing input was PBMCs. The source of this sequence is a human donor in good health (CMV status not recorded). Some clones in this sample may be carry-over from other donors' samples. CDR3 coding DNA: TGTGCCAGCATCGGAGGAGGACAGGCCAAAAGGTACACCTTC. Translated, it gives CASIGGGQAKRYTF.